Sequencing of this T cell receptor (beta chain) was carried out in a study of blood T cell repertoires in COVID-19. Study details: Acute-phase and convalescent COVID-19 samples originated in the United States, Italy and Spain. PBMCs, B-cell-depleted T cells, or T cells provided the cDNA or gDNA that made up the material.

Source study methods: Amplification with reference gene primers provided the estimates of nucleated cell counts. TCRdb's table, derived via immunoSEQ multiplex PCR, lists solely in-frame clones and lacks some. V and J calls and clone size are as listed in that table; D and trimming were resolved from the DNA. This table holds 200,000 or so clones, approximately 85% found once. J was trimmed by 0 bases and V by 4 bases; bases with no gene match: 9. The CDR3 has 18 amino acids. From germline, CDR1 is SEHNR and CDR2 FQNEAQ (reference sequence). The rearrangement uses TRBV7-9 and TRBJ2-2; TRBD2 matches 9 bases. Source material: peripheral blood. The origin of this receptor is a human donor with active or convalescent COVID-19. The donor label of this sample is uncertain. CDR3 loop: CASSSQGGGAPNTGELFF. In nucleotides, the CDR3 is TGTGCCAGCAGCTCCCAGGGCGGGGGGGCCCCGAACACCGGGGAGCTGTTTTTT.